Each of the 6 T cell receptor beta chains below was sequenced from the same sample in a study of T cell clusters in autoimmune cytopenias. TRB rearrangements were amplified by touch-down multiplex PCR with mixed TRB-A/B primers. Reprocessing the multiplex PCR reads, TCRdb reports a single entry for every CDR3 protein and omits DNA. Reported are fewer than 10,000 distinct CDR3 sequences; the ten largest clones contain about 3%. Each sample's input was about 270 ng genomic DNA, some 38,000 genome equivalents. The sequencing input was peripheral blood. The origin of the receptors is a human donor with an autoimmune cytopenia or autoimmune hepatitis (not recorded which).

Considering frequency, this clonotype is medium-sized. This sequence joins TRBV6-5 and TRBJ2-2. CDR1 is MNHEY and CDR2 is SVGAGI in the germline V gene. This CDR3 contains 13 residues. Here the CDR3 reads CAIRGSDTGELFF.

CDR3 loop: CASSLLRQGTGNTIYF. The chain carries TRBV5-1 and TRBJ1-3. The length of the CDR3 is 16 residues. The germline gives CDR1 SGHRS, CDR2 YFSETQ.

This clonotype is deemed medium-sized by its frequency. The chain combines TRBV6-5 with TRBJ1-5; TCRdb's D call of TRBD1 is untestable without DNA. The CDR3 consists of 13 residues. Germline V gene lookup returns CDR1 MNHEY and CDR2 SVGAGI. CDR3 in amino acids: CASKRGGDQPQHF.

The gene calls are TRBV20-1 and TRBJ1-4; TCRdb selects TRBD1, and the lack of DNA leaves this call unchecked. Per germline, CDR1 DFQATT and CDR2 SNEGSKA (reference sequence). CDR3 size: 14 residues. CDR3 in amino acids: CSARPGTGSEKLFF.

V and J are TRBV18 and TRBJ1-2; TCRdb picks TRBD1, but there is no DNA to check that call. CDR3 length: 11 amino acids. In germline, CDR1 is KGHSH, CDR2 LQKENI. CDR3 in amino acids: CASSQGDGYTF. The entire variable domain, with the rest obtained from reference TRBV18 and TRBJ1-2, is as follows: NAGVMQNPRHLVRRRGQEARLRCSPMKGHSHVYWYRQLPEEGLKFMVYLQKENIIDESGMPKERFSAEFPKEGPSILRIQQVVRGDSAAYFCASSQGDGYTFGSGTRLTVV.

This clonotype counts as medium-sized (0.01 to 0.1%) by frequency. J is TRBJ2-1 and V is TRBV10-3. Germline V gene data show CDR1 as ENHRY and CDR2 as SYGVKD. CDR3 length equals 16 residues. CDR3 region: CAISESSGQFDNEQFF.